This T cell receptor (beta chain) was found in a study of OX40 agonist ivuxolimab in advanced cancers. In the study overall: A history of anti-PD-1, anti-PD-L1 or anti-CTLA-4 therapy was acceptable, and roughly 40% had some. One hepatocellular carcinoma and two cutaneous melanoma patients partially responded.

Study-wide results and caveats: CD8+ T cells were the subset that, on average, had more expanded clones than CD4+. Also present in some nonresponders was a low level of normalized T-cell clonal expansion.

CDR1 is PRHDT, CDR2 FYEKMQ, per germline (reference sequence). V lost 0 bases to trimming and J lost 7 bases, with 18 bases between them. The CDR3 contains 16 residues. Sequenced by immunoSEQ multiplex PCR; TCRdb stores in-frame clones only, minus some. This table holds roughly 16,000 clones, over 70% found once. For this clone: Its antigen is not identified.

The starting material was CD4+ or CD8+ T cells sorted from blood, obtained in a trial of the OX40 agonist ivuxolimab. The source of this sequence is an adult with an advanced solid tumor such as melanoma, head and neck, liver or kidney cancer. This chain links TRBV13 with TRBJ1-2, with D uncertain. CDR3 amino acids: CASSLGQTVYRPGYTF. The CDR3 DNA follows: TGTGCCAGCAGCTTAGGCCAAACAGTTTATCGGCCTGGCTACACCTTC.